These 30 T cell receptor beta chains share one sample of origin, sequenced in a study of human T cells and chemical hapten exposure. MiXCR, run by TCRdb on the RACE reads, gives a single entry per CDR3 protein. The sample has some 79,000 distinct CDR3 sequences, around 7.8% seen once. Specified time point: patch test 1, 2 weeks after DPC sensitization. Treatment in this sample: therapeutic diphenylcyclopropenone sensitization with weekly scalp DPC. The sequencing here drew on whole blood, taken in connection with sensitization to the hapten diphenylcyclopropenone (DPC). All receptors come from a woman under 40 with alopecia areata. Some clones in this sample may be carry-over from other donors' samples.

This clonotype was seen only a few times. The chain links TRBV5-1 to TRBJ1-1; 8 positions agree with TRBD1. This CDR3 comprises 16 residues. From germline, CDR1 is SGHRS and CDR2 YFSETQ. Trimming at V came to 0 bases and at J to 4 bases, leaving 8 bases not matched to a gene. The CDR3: CASSLGTGLFLTEAFF. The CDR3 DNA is TGCGCCAGCAGCTTGGGGACAGGGTTATTTCTCACTGAAGCTTTCTTT.

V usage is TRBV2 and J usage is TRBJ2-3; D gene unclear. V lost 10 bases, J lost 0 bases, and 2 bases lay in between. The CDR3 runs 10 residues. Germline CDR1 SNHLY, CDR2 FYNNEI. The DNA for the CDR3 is TGTGCCATCAGCACAGATACGCAGTATTTT. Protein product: CAISTDTQYF.

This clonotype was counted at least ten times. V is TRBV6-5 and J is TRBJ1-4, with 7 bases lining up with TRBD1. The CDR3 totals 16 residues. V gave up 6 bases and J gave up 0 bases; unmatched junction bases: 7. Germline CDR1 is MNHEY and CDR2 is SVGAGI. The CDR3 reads CASRVGTAATNEKLFF. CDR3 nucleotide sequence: TGTGCCAGCAGGGTAGGGACAGCTGCAACTAATGAAAAACTGTTTTTT.

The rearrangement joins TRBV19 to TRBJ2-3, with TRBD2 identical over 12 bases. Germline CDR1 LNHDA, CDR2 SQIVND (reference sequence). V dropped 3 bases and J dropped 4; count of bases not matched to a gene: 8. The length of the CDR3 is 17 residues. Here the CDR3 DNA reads TGTGCCAGTAGTATGCTAGCGGGGGGGCCAAGGGCAGATACGCAGTATTTT. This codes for CASSMLAGGPRADTQYF.

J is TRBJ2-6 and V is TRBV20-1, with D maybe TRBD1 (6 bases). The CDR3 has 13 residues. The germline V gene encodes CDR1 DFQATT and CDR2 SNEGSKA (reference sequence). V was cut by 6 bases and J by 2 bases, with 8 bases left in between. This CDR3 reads CSARTAGANVLTF. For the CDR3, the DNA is TGCAGTGCACGGACAGCTGGGGCCAACGTCCTGACTTTC.

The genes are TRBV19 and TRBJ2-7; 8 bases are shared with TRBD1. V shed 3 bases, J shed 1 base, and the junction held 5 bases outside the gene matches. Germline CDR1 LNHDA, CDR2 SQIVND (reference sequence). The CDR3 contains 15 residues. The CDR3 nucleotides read TGTGCCAGTAGTATCGCGACAGGGGTTTCCTACGAGCAGTACTTC. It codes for CASSIATGVSYEQYF.

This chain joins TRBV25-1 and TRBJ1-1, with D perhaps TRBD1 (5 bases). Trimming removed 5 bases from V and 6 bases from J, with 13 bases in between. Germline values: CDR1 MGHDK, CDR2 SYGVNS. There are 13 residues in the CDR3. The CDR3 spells CASSWGEAAEAFF. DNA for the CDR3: TGTGCCAGCAGTTGGGGGGAGGCGGCTGAAGCTTTCTTT.

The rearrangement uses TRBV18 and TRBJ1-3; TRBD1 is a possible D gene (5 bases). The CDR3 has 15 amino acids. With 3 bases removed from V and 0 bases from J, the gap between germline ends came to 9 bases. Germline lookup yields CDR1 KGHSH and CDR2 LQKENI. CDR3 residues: CASSPTGTSGNTIYF. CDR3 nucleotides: TGTGCCAGCTCACCTACAGGTACCTCTGGAAACACCATATATTTT.

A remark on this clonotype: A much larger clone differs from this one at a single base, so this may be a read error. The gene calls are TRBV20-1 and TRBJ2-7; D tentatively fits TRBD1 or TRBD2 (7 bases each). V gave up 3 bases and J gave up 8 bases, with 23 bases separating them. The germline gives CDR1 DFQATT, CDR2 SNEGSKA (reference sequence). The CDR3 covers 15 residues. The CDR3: CSARPYRGGRNKQYF. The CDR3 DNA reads TGCAGTGCTAGGCCCTACAGGGGAGGGCGGAACAAGCAGTACTTC.

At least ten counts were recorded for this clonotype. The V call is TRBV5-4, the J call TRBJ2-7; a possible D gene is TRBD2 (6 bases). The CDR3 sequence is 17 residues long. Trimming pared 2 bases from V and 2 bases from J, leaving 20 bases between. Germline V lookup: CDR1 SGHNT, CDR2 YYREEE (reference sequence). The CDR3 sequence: CASSFTAFPGTPYEQYF. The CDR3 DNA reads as TGTGCCAGCAGCTTCACGGCATTCCCCGGGACTCCCTACGAGCAGTACTTC. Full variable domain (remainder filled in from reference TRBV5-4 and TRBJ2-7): ETGVTQSPTHLIKTRGQQVTLRCSSQSGHNTVSWYQQALGQGPQFIFQYYREEENGRGNFPPRFSGLQFPNYSSELNVNALELDDSALYLCASSFTAFPGTPYEQYFGPGTRLTVT.

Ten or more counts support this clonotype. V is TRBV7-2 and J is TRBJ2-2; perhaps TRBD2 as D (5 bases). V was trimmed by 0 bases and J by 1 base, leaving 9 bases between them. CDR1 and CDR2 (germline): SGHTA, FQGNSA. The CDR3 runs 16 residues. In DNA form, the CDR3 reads TGTGCCAGCAGCTTAGCGAGGGCAGGGAACACCGGGGAGCTGTTTTTT. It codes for CASSLARAGNTGELFF.

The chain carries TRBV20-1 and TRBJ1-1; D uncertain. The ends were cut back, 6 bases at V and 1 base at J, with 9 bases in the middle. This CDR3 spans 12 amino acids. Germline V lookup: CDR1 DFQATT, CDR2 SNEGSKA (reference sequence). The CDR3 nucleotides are TGCAGTGCAAGCACCGGGAACACTGAAGCTTTCTTT. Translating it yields CSASTGNTEAFF.

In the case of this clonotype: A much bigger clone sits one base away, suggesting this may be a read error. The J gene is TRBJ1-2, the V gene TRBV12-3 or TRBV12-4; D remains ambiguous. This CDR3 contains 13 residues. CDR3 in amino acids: CASSLDIIEGYTF. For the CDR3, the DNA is TGTGCCAGCAGCTTAGACATTATTGAAGGCTACACCTTC.

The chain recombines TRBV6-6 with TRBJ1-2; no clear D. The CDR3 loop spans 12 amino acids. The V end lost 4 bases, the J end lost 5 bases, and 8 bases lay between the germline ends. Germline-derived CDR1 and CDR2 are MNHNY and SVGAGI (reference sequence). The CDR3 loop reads CASSSPQYGYTF. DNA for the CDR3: TGTGCCAGCAGTTCCCCACAGTATGGCTACACCTTC.

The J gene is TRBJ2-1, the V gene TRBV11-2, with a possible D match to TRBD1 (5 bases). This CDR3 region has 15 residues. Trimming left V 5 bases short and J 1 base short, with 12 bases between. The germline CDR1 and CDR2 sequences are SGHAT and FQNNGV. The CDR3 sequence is CASSRIAGSYNEQFF. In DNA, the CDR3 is TGTGCCAGCAGCCGAATCGCAGGGTCCTACAATGAGCAGTTCTTC. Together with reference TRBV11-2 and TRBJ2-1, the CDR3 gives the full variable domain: EAGVAQSPRYKIIEKRQSVAFWCNPISGHATLYWYQQILGQGPKLLIQFQNNGVVDDSQLPKDRFSAERLKGVDSTLKIQPAKLEDSAVYLCASSRIAGSYNEQFFGPGTRLTVL.

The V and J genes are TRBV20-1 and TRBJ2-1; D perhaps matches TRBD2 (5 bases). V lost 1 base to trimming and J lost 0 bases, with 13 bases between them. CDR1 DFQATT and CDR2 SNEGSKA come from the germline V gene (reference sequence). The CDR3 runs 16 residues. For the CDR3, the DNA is TGCAGTGCTAGAGTGGCGACGGGGAGCTCCTACAATGAGCAGTTCTTC. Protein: CSARVATGSSYNEQFF.

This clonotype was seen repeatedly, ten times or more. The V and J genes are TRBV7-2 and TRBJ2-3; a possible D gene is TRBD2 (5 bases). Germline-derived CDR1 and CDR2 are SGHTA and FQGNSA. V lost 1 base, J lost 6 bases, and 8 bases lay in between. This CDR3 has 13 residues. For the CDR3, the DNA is TGTGCCAGCAGCTTAGGTACGGGGGATACGCAGTATTTT. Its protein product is CASSLGTGDTQYF.

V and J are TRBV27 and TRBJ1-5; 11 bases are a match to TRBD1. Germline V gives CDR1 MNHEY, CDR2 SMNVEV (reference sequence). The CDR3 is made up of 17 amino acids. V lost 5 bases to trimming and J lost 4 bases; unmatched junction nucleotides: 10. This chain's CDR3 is CASSLGGQGARNQPQHF. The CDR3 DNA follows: TGTGCCAGCAGTCTAGGAGGACAGGGGGCGCGGAATCAGCCCCAGCATTTT.

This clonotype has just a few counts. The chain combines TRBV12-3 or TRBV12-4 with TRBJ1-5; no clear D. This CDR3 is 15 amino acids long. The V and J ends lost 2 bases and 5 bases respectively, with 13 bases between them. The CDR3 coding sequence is TGTGCCAGCAGTTTAACTCCGTGGGCAGATCAGCCCCAGCATTTT. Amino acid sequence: CASSLTPWADQPQHF.

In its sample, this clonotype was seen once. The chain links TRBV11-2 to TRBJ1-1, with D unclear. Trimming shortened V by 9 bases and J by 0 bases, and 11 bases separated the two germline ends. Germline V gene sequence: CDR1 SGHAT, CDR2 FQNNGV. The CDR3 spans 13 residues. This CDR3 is CARSSTVNTEAFF. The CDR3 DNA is TGTGCCAGAAGTTCAACGGTGAACACTGAAGCTTTCTTT.

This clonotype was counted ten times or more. The CDR3 loop reads CASSLDMGQPQHF. The CDR3 nucleotides are TGTGCCAGCAGCCTGGACATGGGGCAGCCCCAGCATTTT. The rearrangement links TRBV6-6 to TRBJ1-5; the D gene is possibly TRBD1 (5 bases). The CDR3 loop spans 13 amino acids. The germline V gene encodes CDR1 MNHNY and CDR2 SVGAGI (reference sequence). The V end lost 6 bases, the J end lost 7 bases, and 13 bases lay between the germline ends.

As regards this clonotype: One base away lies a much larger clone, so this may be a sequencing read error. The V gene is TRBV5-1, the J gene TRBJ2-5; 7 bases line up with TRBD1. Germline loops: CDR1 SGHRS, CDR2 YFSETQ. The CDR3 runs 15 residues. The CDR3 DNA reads TGCACCAGCAGCTTGTCTCGAGGGGGCGAAGAGACCCAGTACTTC. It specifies CTSSLSRGGEETQYF.

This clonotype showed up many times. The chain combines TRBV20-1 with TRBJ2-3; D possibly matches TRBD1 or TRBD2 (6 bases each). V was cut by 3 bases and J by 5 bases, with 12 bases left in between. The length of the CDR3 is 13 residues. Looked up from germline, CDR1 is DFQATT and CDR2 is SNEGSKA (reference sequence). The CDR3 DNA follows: TGCAGTGCTAGGACCGGGGGCGAAGATACGCAGTATTTT. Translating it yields CSARTGGEDTQYF.

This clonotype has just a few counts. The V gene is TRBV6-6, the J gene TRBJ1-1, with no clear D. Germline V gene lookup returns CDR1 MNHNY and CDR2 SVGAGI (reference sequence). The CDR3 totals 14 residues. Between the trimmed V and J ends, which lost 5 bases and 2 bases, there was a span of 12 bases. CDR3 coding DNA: TGTGCCAGCAGTCTTCGCTGGGGAAACACTGAAGCTTTCTTT. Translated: CASSLRWGNTEAFF.

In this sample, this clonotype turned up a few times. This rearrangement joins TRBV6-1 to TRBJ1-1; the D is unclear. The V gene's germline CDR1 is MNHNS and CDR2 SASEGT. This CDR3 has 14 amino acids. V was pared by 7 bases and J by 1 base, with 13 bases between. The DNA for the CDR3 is TGTGCCAGCATAGCGTTATTACAGAACACTGAAGCTTTCTTT. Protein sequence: CASIALLQNTEAFF.

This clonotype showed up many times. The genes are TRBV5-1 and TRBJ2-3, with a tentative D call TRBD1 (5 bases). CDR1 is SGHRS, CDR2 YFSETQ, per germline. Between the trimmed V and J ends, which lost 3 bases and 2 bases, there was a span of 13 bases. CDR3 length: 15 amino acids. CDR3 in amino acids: CASSWTKEATDTQYF. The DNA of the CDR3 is TGCGCCAGCAGCTGGACAAAGGAAGCCACAGATACGCAGTATTTT.

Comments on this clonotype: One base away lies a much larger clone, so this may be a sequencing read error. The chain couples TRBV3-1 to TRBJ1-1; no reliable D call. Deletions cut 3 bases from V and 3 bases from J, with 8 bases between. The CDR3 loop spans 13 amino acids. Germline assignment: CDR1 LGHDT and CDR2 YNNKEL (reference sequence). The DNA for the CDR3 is TGTGCCAGCAGCCAGGCGAGTTACACTGAAGCTTTCTTT. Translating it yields CASSQASYTEAFF.

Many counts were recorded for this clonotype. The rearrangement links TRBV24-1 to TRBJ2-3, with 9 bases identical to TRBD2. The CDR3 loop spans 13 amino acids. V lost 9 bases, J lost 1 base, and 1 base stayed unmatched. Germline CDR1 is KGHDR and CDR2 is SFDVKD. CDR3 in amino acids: CATGGGGTDTQYF. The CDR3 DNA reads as TGTGCCACCGGCGGGGGGGGCACAGATACGCAGTATTTT.

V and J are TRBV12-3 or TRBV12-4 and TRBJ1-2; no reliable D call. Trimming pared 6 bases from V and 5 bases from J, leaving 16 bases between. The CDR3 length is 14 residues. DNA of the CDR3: TGTGCCAGCAGGCGGCTATCAAGAGAATATGGCTACACCTTC. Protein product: CASRRLSREYGYTF.

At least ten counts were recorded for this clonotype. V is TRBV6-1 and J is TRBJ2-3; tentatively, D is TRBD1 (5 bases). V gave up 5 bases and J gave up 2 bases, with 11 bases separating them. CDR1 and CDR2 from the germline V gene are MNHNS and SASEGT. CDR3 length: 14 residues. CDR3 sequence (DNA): TGTGCCAGCAGTAGGGGTCCAAACACAGATACGCAGTATTTT. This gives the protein CASSRGPNTDTQYF.